This entry lists 21 T cell receptor beta chains sequenced from one sample in a study of shared clonotypes between healthy human individuals. Measured with immunoSEQ multiplex PCR; TCRdb has only the in-frame clones, and not every one. The table includes some 1 million clones, around 75% detected once. Specimen: memory CD4+ T cells sorted from blood. Subset reported: CD45RA-negative fraction. The receptors were gathered from a man in his late teens or twenties in good health.

The chain employs TRBV12-2 and TRBJ2-3; the D call TRBD1 from the table was never checked on the DNA. TRBV12-2 is a documented pseudogene. This CDR3 has 17 amino acids. CDR3 coding DNA: TGTGCAAGTCCCACACCCAGGGACAGGCGACACACAGATACGCAGTATTTT. Translated, it gives CASPTPRDRRHTDTQYF.

V and J are TRBV4-1 and TRBJ2-2; D is possibly TRBD2 (6 bases). CDR1 and CDR2 from the germline V gene are MGHRA and YSYEKL. Trimming stripped 1 base from V and 4 bases from J, with 10 bases between. The CDR3 runs to 15 residues. The DNA of the CDR3 is TGCGCCAGCAGCCAAGCGGGAGTACCCACCGGGGAGCTGTTTTTT. It codes for CASSQAGVPTGELFF.

This clone was seen once. The sample carries other DNA sequences with the same CDR3. The chain joins TRBV5-1 to TRBJ2-2; D is ambiguous. The CDR3 has 15 amino acids. Germline-derived CDR1 and CDR2 are SGHRS and YFSETQ. V was cut by 0 bases and J by 0 bases, with 6 bases left in between. The CDR3 DNA follows: TGCGCCAGCAGCTTGGACGGATCGAACACCGGGGAGCTGTTTTTT. It yields the protein CASSLDGSNTGELFF.

The chain uses TRBV7-9 and TRBJ2-1; tentative D call: TRBD1 (6 bases). The CDR3 is made up of 17 amino acids. Germline assignment: CDR1 SEHNR and CDR2 FQNEAQ (reference sequence). V shed 2 bases and J shed 2 bases, with 16 bases lying between them. Written as DNA, the CDR3 is TGTGCCAGCAGCTTATCCCGGGACACATACCCCTACAATGAGCAGTTCTTC. This encodes CASSLSRDTYPYNEQFF.

This sequence joins TRBV10-3 and TRBJ2-2; tentatively, D is TRBD1 or TRBD2 (7 bases each). Trimming shortened V by 0 bases and J by 6 bases, and 26 bases separated the two germline ends. The CDR3 sequence is 20 residues long. Looked up from germline, CDR1 is ENHRY and CDR2 is SYGVKD. The CDR3 loop is CAISESIRSGTATNPGELFF. CDR3 coding DNA: TGTGCCATCAGTGAGTCGATTAGGAGCGGGACAGCTACAAACCCCGGGGAGCTGTTTTTT.

The table lists this clone with a few counts. This chain uses TRBV30 with TRBJ1-6; no clear D. The germline V and J ends were trimmed by 4 bases and 5 bases, with 9 bases remaining between them. Germline CDR1 is GTSNPN and CDR2 is SVGIG (reference sequence). The CDR3 has 13 amino acids. CDR3 nucleotides: TGTGCCTGGACGTTACATAATAATTCACCCCTCCACTTT. Its protein is CAWTLHNNSPLHF.

The rearrangement links TRBV7-2 to TRBJ2-5; TRBD2 agrees at 12 bases. Germline CDR1 and CDR2: SGHTA and FQGNSA. The CDR3 length is 15 residues. V trimming: 6 bases; J trimming: 1 base; junction bases outside the gene matches: 3. This CDR3 is CASRRTSGVQETQYF. The CDR3, as DNA: TGTGCCAGCAGGAGGACTAGCGGGGTCCAAGAGACCCAGTACTTC.

The J gene is TRBJ2-2, the V gene TRBV7-6, with D uncertain. Germline assignment: CDR1 SGHVS and CDR2 FNYEAQ. Trimming took off 5 bases at V and 3 bases at J, with 10 bases between the two ends. This CDR3 is built from 14 residues. As DNA, the CDR3 is TGTGCCAGCAGCCTGAACAGTTACACCGGGGAGCTGTTTTTT. Its protein product is CASSLNSYTGELFF.

The rearrangement joins TRBV7-3 to TRBJ2-5, with D possibly TRBD2 on 6 matching bases. From germline, CDR1 is SGHTA and CDR2 FQGTGA. Trimming shortened V by 5 bases and J by 5 bases, and 12 bases separated the two germline ends. CDR3 length: 13 residues. Here the CDR3 reads CASSAGGSETQYF. The CDR3 nucleotides read TGTGCCAGCAGCGCCGGAGGGAGCGAGACCCAGTACTTC.

This clone was recorded once. The chain recombines TRBV7-2 with TRBJ2-7; no reliable D call. The germline V and J ends were trimmed by 1 base and 0 bases, with 7 bases remaining between them. This CDR3 has 14 amino acids. Germline lookup yields CDR1 SGHTA and CDR2 FQGNSA. CDR3 protein: CASSLGHSSYEQYF. The CDR3 DNA sequence: TGTGCCAGCAGCTTAGGCCACAGCTCCTACGAGCAGTACTTC.

The chain uses TRBV6-1 and TRBJ1-2; unclear D gene. Trimming stripped 8 bases from V and 4 bases from J, with 8 bases between. CDR3 size: 11 residues. The germline gives CDR1 MNHNS, CDR2 SASEGT. The CDR3 DNA is TGTGCCAGCGCGGACGGCTATGGCTACACCTTC. The encoded protein is CASADGYGYTF.

The chain combines TRBV5-1 with TRBJ1-2; no firm D call. The germline V and J ends were trimmed by 3 bases and 6 bases, with 15 bases remaining between them. This CDR3 region has 14 residues. The germline gives CDR1 SGHRS, CDR2 YFSETQ. CDR3 nucleotides: TGCGCCAGCAGCTCTGATACTGACCCTGATGGCTACACCTTC. This sequence encodes CASSSDTDPDGYTF.

This chain links TRBV11-2 with TRBJ2-2; D not certain. The germline CDR1 and CDR2 sequences are SGHAT and FQNNGV. The CDR3 loop spans 14 amino acids. Between the trimmed V and J ends, which lost 5 bases and 2 bases, there was a span of 9 bases. CDR3 sequence (DNA): TGTGCCAGCAGCCCCCCTACTAACACCGGGGAGCTGTTTTTT. It codes for CASSPPTNTGELFF.

The chain recombines TRBV2 with TRBJ2-3, with 8 bases identical to TRBD2. Per the germline V gene, CDR1 is SNHLY and CDR2 is FYNNEI. V lost 3 bases to trimming and J lost 11 bases; unmatched junction nucleotides: 7. The CDR3 loop spans 13 amino acids. Here the CDR3 reads CASSDAGGRRQYF. Here the CDR3 DNA reads TGTGCCAGCAGTGACGCGGGGGGCCGTAGGCAGTATTTT.

The rearrangement links TRBV7-2 to TRBJ2-5; possibly TRBD1 for D (6 bases). The V and J ends lost 5 bases and 3 bases respectively, with 10 bases between them. The CDR3 runs 13 residues. Germline CDR1 reads SGHTA; CDR2 reads FQGNSA. The CDR3 DNA is TGTGCCAGCAGCCCCCCAGGGGAAGAGACCCAGTACTTC. Translation: CASSPPGEETQYF.

This clone was detected a few times. The rearrangement links TRBV2 to TRBJ2-6, with TRBD1 matching over 11 bases. From germline, CDR1 is SNHLY and CDR2 FYNNEI. The V and J ends lost 7 bases and 2 bases, in that order; junction bases with no gene match: 7. The CDR3 spans 17 residues. The DNA for the CDR3 is TGTGCCAGCACTTTAGGGACAGGGGGTACTGGGGCCAACGTCCTGACTTTC. This gives the protein CASTLGTGGTGANVLTF.

Only a few counts were recorded for this clone. The genes are TRBV11-3 and TRBJ2-5; TRBD1 agrees at 7 bases. V gave up 5 bases and J gave up 0 bases; unmatched junction bases: 9. Germline loops: CDR1 SGHNT, CDR2 YENEEA. The CDR3 loop spans 16 amino acids. The CDR3 protein is CASSTRQGANQETQYF. CDR3 DNA: TGTGCCAGCAGCACCCGACAGGGAGCCAACCAAGAGACCCAGTACTTC. Variable domain in full (rest from reference TRBV11-3 and TRBJ2-5): EAGVVQSPRYKIIEKKQPVAFWCNPISGHNTLYWYLQNLGQGPELLIRYENEEAVDDSQLPKDRFSAERLKGVDSTLKIQPAELGDSAVYLCASSTRQGANQETQYFGPGTRLLVL.

About this clone itself: The same CDR3 arises from other DNA sequences in this sample as well. The gene calls are TRBV4-3 and TRBJ2-3; D is ambiguous. The CDR3 loop spans 13 amino acids. V gave up 4 bases and J gave up 0 bases, with 5 bases separating them. CDR1 and CDR2 from the germline V gene are LGHNA and YSLEER. Here the CDR3 DNA reads TGCGCCAGCAGCCCTACGAGCACAGATACGCAGTATTTT. Protein product: CASSPTSTDTQYF.

This chain joins TRBV18 and TRBJ1-1; a possible D gene is TRBD1 (5 bases). CDR1 and CDR2 (germline): KGHSH, LQKENI. V was pared by 5 bases and J by 1 base, with 14 bases between. The CDR3 totals 15 residues. The CDR3 DNA reads as TGTGCCAGCTCAACCCTTCTCGGGGCGAACACTGAAGCTTTCTTT. Its protein product is CASSTLLGANTEAFF.

The V call is TRBV4-1, the J call TRBJ2-5; 7 positions match TRBD2. V lost 3 bases to trimming and J lost 1 base; unmatched junction nucleotides: 5. This CDR3 is 15 amino acids long. Germline CDR1 is MGHRA and CDR2 is YSYEKL. Here the CDR3 reads CASSHIGGGQETQYF. CDR3 sequence (DNA): TGCGCCAGCAGCCACATTGGCGGGGGCCAAGAGACCCAGTACTTC.

The J gene is TRBJ2-2, the V gene TRBV7-6; 11 positions agree with TRBD2. Germline CDR1 SGHVS, CDR2 FNYEAQ. This CDR3 has 16 amino acids. V was pared by 4 bases and J by 5 bases, with 6 bases of the junction left unmatched. CDR3 DNA sequence: TGTGCCAGCAGCTCCCCGGCTAGCGGGAGGACCGGGGAGCTGTTTTTT. This encodes CASSSPASGRTGELFF. Looking up the rest from reference TRBV7-6 and TRBJ2-2 gives the full variable domain: GAGVSQSPRYKVTKRGQDVALRCDPISGHVSLYWYRQALGQGPEFLTYFNYEAQQDKSGLPNDRFSAERPEGSISTLTIQRTEQRDSAMYRCASSSPASGRTGELFFGEGSRLTVL.